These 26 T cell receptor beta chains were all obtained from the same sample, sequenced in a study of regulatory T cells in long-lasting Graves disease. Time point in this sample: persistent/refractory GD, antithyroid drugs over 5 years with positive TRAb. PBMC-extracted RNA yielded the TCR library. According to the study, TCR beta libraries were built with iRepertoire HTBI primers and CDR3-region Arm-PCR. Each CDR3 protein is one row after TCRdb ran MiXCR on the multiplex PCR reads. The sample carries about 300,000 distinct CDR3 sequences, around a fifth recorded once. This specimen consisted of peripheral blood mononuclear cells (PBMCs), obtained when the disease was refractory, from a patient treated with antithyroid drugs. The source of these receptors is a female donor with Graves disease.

The CDR3 protein is CASSSRGAGADEQFF. For the CDR3, the DNA is TGTGCCAGCAGCTCCAGGGGGGCGGGAGCGGATGAGCAGTTCTTC. The chain couples TRBV7-2 to TRBJ2-1, with D perhaps TRBD1 or TRBD2 (7 bases each). The CDR3 totals 15 residues. In germline, CDR1 is SGHTA, CDR2 FQGNSA. The V and J ends lost 4 bases and 8 bases respectively, with 18 bases between them.

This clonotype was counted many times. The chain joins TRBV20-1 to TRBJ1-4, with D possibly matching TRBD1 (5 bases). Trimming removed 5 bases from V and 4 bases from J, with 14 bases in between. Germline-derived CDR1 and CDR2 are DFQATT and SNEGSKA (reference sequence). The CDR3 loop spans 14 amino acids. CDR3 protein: CSALDSGNNEKLFF. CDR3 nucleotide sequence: TGCAGTGCTCTTGATTCAGGGAATAATGAAAAACTGTTTTTT.

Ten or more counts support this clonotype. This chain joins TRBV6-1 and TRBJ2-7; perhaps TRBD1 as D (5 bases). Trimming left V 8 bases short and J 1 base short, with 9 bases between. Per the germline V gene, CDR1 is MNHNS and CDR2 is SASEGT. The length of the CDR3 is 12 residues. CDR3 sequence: CASGAVSYEQYF. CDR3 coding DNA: TGTGCCAGCGGGGCAGTATCCTACGAGCAGTACTTC.

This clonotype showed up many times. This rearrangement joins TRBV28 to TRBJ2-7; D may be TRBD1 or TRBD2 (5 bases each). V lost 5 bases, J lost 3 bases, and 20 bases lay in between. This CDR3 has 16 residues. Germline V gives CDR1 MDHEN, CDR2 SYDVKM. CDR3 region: CASSPYEGSANYEQYF. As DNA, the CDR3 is TGTGCCAGCAGTCCCTATGAGGGGTCGGCGAACTACGAGCAGTACTTC.

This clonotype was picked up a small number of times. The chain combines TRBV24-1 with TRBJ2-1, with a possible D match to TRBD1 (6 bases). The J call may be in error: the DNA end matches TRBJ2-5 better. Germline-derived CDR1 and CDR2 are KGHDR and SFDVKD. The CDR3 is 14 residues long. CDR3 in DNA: TGTGCCACAGGAAGAGGGGGACCCCCGAAGACCCAGTACTTC. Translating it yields CATGRGGPPKTQYF.

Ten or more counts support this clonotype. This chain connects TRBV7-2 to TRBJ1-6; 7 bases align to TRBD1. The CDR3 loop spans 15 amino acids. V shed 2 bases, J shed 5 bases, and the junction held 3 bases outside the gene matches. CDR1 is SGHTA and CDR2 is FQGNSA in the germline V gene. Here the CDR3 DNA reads TGTGCCAGCAGCTTAAGGGACAGAGATAATTCACCCCTCCACTTT. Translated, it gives CASSLRDRDNSPLHF. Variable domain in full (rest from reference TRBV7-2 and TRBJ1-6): GAGVSQSPSNKVTEKGKDVELRCDPISGHTALYWYRQSLGQGLEFLIYFQGNSAPDKSGLPSDRFSAERTGGSVSTLTIQRTQQEDSAVYLCASSLRDRDNSPLHFGNGTRLTVT.

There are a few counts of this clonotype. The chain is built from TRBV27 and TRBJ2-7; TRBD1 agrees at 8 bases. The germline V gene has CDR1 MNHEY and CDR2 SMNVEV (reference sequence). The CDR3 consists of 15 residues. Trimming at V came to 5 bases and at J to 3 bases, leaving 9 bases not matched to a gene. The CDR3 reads CASSTPGTGDYEQYF. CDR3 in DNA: TGTGCCAGCAGTACCCCCGGGACAGGAGACTACGAGCAGTACTTC.

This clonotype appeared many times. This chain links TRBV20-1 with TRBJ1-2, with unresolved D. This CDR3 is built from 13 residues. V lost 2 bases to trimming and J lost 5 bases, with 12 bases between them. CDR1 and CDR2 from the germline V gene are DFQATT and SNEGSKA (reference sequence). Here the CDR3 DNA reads TGCAGTGCTAGACAAGCGCTATCATATGGCTACACCTTC. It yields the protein CSARQALSYGYTF.

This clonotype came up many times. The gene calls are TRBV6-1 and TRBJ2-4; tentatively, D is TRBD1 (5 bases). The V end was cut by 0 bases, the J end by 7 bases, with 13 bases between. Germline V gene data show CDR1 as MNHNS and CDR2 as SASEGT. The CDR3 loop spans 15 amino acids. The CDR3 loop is CASSEALRGWNIQYF. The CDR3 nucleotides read TGTGCCAGCAGTGAAGCCCTTAGGGGCTGGAACATTCAGTACTTC.

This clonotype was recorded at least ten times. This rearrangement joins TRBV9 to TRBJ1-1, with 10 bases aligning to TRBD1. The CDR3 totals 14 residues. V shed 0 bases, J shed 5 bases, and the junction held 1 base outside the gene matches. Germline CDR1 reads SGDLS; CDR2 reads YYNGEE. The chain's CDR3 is CASSVEDRGTEAFF. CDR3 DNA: TGTGCCAGCAGCGTAGAGGACAGGGGGACTGAAGCTTTCTTT.

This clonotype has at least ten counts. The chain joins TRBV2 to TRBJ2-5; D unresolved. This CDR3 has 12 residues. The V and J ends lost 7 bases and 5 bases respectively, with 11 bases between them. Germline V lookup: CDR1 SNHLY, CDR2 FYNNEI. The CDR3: CASMGLGETQYF. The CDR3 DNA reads TGTGCCAGCATGGGCCTTGGGGAGACCCAGTACTTC.

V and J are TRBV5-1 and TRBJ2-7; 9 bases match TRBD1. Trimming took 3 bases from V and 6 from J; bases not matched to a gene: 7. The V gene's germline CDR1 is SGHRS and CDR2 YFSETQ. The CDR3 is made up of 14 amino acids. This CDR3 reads CASSSGTGFSEQYF. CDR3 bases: TGCGCCAGCAGCTCCGGGACAGGGTTTTCCGAGCAGTACTTC.

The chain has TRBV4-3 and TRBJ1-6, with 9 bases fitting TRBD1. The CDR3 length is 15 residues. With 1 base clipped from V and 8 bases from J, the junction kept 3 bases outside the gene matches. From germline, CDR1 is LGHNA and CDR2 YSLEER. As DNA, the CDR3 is TGCGCCAGCAGCCAAGGGGGACAGGGTTATTCACCCCTCCACTTT. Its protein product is CASSQGGQGYSPLHF.

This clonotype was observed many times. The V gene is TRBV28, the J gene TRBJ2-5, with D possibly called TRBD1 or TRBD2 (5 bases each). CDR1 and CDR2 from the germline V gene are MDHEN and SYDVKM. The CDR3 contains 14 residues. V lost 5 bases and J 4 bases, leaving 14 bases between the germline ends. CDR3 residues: CASSDGLGVETQYF. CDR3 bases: TGTGCCAGCAGTGATGGTCTGGGGGTAGAGACCCAGTACTTC.

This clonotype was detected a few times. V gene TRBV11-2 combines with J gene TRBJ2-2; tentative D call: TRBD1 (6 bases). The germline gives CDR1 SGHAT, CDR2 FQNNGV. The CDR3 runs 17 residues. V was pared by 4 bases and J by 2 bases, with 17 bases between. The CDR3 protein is CASSSTPLGHNTGELFF. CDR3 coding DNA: TGTGCCAGCAGCTCGACACCCTTGGGACATAACACCGGGGAGCTGTTTTTT.

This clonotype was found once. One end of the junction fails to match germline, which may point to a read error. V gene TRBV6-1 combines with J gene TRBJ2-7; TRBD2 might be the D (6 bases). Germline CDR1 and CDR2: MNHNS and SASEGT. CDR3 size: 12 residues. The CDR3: CASSIGGGNLLF. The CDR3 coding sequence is TGTGCCAGCAGCATCGGGGGTGGGAACCTCTTGTTC.

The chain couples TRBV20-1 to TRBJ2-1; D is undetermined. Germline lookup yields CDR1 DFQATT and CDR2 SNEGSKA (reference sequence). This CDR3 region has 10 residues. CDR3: CSPYGHEQFF. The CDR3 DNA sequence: TGCAGCCCGTATGGCCATGAGCAGTTCTTC.

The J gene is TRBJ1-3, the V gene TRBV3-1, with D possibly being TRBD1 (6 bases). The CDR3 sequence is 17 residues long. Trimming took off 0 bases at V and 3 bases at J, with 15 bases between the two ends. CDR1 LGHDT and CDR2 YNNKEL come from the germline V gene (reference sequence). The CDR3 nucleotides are TGTGCCAGCAGCCAAGACGAACAGGGCTTCTATGGAAACACCATATATTTT. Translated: CASSQDEQGFYGNTIYF.

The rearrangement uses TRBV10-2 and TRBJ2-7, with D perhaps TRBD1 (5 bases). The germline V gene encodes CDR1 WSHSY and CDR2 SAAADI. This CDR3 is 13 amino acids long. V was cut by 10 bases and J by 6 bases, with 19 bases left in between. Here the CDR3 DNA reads TGCGCCACTATCCCAGACAGCCATCCCGAGCAGTACTTC. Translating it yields CATIPDSHPEQYF.

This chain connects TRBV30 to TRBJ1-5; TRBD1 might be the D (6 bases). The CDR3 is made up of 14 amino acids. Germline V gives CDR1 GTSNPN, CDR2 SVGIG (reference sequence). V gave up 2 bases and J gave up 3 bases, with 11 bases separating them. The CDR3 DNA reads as TGTGCCTGGAGTCAGGGGCTCGACAATCAGCCCCAGCATTTT. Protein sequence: CAWSQGLDNQPQHF.

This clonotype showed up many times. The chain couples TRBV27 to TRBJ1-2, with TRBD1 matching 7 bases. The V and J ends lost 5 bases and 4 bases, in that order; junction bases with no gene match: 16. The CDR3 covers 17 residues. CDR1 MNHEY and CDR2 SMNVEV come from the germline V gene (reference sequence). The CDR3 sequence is CASSPTVFRQGFYGYTF. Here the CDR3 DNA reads TGTGCCAGCAGTCCCACAGTATTCAGACAGGGATTCTATGGCTACACCTTC.

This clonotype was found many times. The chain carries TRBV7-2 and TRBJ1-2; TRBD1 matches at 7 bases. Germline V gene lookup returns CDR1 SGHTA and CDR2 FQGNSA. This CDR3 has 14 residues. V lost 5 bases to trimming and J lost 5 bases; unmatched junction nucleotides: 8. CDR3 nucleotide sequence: TGTGCCAGCAGCCCACAGGGGCGAAAATATGGCTACACCTTC. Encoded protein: CASSPQGRKYGYTF.

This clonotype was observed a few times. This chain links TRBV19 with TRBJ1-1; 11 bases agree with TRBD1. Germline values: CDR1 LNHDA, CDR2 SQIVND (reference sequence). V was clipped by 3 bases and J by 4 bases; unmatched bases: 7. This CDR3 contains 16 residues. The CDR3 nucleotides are TGTGCCAGTAGTATCGGACAGGGGGCTTGGGGCACTGAAGCTTTCTTT. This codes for CASSIGQGAWGTEAFF.

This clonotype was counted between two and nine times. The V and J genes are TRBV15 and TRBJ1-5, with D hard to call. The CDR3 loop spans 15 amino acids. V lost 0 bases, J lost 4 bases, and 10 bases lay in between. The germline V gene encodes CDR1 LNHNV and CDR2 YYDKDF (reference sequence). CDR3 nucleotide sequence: TGTGCCACCAGCAGAGATCTAGGAGTAAATCAGCCCCAGCATTTT. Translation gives CATSRDLGVNQPQHF. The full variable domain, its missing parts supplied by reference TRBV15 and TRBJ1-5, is DAMVIQNPRYQVTQFGKPVTLSCSQTLNHNVMYWYQQKSSQAPKLLFHYYDKDFNNEADTPDNFQSRRPNTSFCFLDIRSPGLGDTAMYLCATSRDLGVNQPQHFGDGTRLSIL.

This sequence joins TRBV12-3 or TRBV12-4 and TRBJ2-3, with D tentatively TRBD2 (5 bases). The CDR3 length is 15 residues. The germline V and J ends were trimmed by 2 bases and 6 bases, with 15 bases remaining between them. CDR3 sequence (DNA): TGTGCCAGCAGTTTAATATCTAGCCCGGTCGATACGCAGTATTTT. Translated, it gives CASSLISSPVDTQYF.

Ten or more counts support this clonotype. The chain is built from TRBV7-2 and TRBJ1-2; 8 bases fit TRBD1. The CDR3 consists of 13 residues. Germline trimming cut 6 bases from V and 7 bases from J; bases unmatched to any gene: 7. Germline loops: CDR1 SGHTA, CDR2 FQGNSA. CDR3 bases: TGTGCCAGCAGTTCGGACAGGGAGGGTGGCTACACCTTC. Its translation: CASSSDREGGYTF.